The clone carrying this TCR beta chain was observed a handful of times. Antigen unknown. The entry originates in a study of identical twins. Study conclusions and caveats: Out-of-frame TCR alpha sharing observed in monozygotic twins exceeded model estimates.

TCRdb itself ran the 5' RACE reads through MiXCR, one entry per CDR3 protein. The sample carries 450,000 or so distinct CDR3 sequences, approximately 15% recorded once. Germline V gene lookup returns CDR1 SGHRS and CDR2 YFSETQ. The V and J ends lost 4 bases and 2 bases, in that order; junction bases with no gene match: 7. The CDR3 extends over 15 amino acids. These data were also reused for a study on yellow fever vaccine responses in identical twins. From that report: Vaccine T cell responses of twins reportedly seemed partly convergent and partly personalized.

Sequenced material: CD4+ T cells sorted from blood. This chain joins TRBV5-1 and TRBJ2-5; 8 positions match TRBD1. The clonotype was recovered from a woman younger than 30 in good health. The CDR3 loop reads CASSRWDRRQETQYF. The DNA for the CDR3 is TGCGCCAGCAGCCGGTGGGACAGGAGACAAGAGACCCAGTACTTC.